Listed here is a single T cell receptor (beta chain). The data belong to a study of blood T cell repertoires in COVID-19. Study-wide background: Sites in the United States, Italy and Spain provided acute and convalescent COVID-19 samples. PBMCs, B-cell-depleted T cells, or T cells provided the cDNA or gDNA that made up the material.

Looked up from germline, CDR1 is MDHEN and CDR2 is SYDVKM. V lost 6 bases and J 5 bases, leaving 13 bases between the germline ends. This CDR3 has 13 amino acids. Study processing details: For nucleated cells, counts were estimated from reference gene primer amplification. Sequencing used immunoSEQ multiplex PCR; TCRdb keeps in-frame clones, though not all of them. The DNA gave D and trimming, while V, J and clone size come from that table. The table records around 200,000 clones, around 83% of them present only once. This clonotype was sampled from a man aged 45-60 years with active or convalescent COVID-19. Specimen: peripheral blood. V is TRBV28 and J is TRBJ1-1; D not resolved. DNA of the CDR3: TGTGCCAGCAGGGCCCCCAGTTCGACTGAAGCTTTCTTT. Amino acids: CASRAPSSTEAFF.